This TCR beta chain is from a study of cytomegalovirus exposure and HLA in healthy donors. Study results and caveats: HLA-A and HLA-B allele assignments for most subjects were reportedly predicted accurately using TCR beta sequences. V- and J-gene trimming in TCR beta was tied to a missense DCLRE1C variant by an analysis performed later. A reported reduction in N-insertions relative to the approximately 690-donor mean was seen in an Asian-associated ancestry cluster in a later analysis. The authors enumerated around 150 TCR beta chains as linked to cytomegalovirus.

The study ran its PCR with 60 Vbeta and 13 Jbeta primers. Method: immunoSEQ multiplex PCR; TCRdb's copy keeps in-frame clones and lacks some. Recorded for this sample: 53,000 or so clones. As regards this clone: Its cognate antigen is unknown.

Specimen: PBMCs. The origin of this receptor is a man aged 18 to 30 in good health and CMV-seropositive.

CDR3 nucleotide sequence: TGTGCCAGCAGCGTACGGACAGGGTGGGACTATGGCTACACCTTC. This encodes CASSVRTGWDYGYTF. J is TRBJ1-2 and V is TRBV7-6; 8 bases are shared with TRBD1. CDR1 is SGHVS, CDR2 FNYEAQ, per germline. Unmatched junction bases numbered 8, after V lost 5 bases and J lost 3 bases. The CDR3 is 15 residues long.